The subject of this entry is one T cell receptor beta chain. The antigen remains undetermined. The length of the CDR3 is 17 residues. After removal of 5 bases from V and 4 bases from J, the junction contained 15 bases not matched to a gene. Germline V gene data show CDR1 as SGHVS and CDR2 as FNYEAQ. The sample originates from a study of a mutant IDH1 vaccine in newly diagnosed glioma. Study context: Therapy received beforehand was radiotherapy, temozolomide, or both, with most patients given both.

Stated time point: week 35, safety follow-up. A 20-mer mutant IDH1 peptide at 300 ug was injected subcutaneously with topical imiquimod. Data came from immunoSEQ multiplex PCR; TCRdb stores just in-frame clones and leaves some out. The repertoire holds over 40,000 clones, with 75% to 90% as singletons. Study-wide points: Immune responses arising from the vaccine appeared in 90% to 95% of patients.

The origin of this receptor is a man aged 35 to 55 with glioma. The V call is TRBV7-6, the J call TRBJ2-3; 7 bases are shared with TRBD2. The starting material was PBMCs, obtained from a glioma patient whose treatment included an IDH1 peptide vaccine. The CDR3 loop reads CASSRARLASGPDTQYF. The CDR3 DNA sequence: TGTGCCAGCAGCCGCGCCCGACTAGCATCGGGCCCAGATACGCAGTATTTT.